Sequencing of this T cell receptor beta chain was carried out in a study of blood T cell repertoires in COVID-19 (dated by TCRdb to about 2020). A note on the overall study: Samples covering the acute and convalescent phases of COVID-19 were provided by collaborators in the United States, Italy and Spain. The prospective study material was composed of cDNA or gDNA derived from T cells, B-cell-depleted T cells, or PBMCs. The dataset comprised deeply sampled blood TCRbeta repertoires from subjects exposed to, actively infected with, or recovered from COVID-19. A freely available public database, intended as a resource for researchers studying the immune response to SARS-CoV-2, is where the repertoires were released. Samples were obtained from the ongoing ImmuneRACE study (first 160 participants) and from 1,000 to 1,500 subjects provided by 6 global collaborators. The sample metadata nearly always contained a de-identified subject ID, COVID-19 status, age in years and sex. Where available, HLA class I and class II types were obtained from metadata supplied by the sample provider rather than from assay-based typing. General conclusions and limits of the study: Clinical and demographic metadata were provided uncurated, with the amount varying by source and participant.

TCRbeta CDR3 regions were amplified from genomic DNA using the immunoSEQ Assay, a bias-controlled multiplex PCR. As for the original processing: Within the assay, amplification of reference gene primers was used to estimate how many nucleated cells each sample contained. To quantify the absolute abundance of each unique TCRbeta CDR3 rearrangement, sequence reads were collapsed and filtered. Productive Simpson clonality was computed per sample as the square root of Simpson's diversity index over productive rearrangements. In its TCRdb copy, this immuneACCESS table keeps in-frame sequences only and misses some clones. Where compared with another copy, unresolved V genes explain less than half of these, and the others have no known cause. Clonal size and the V and J genes are those of that table, whereas D and trimming came from the DNA. The sample includes approximately 250,000 clones, with about nine tenths observed a single time. The top ten clones comprise 1.5% to 2% of the sample.

A second Seattle source provided samples from volunteer blood donors who had recovered from COVID-19. Each collaborating institution followed its own protocols to collect whole blood in K2EDTA tubes. For TCRbeta analysis, collaborator samples were shipped as frozen whole blood, as isolated PBMCs, or as DNA extracted from either sample type. About this clone: Its antigen is still unknown. No per-base quality is available; no much larger clone lies one base away.

Sequencing was done on a sample of peripheral blood. This sequence originates from a woman in her sixties or seventies who had recovered from COVID-19.

The nucleotides are TGCGCCAGCAGCCCGCCCCGGCAGGGAGGGACTGAAGCTTTCTTT. This codes for CASSPPRQGGTEAFF. The chain was built from TRBV5-1 and TRBJ1-1; a tentative D call is TRBD1 (5 bases match). The junction carries 18 bases between V and J, which are trimmed by 4 bases and 5 bases respectively. From the cysteine through the phenylalanine, the CDR3 covers 15 amino acids. The entry retains the CDR3 DNA only, 45 bases that are in frame from base 1. Sequences SGHRS (CDR1) and YFSETQ (CDR2) are obtained from the germline V gene.